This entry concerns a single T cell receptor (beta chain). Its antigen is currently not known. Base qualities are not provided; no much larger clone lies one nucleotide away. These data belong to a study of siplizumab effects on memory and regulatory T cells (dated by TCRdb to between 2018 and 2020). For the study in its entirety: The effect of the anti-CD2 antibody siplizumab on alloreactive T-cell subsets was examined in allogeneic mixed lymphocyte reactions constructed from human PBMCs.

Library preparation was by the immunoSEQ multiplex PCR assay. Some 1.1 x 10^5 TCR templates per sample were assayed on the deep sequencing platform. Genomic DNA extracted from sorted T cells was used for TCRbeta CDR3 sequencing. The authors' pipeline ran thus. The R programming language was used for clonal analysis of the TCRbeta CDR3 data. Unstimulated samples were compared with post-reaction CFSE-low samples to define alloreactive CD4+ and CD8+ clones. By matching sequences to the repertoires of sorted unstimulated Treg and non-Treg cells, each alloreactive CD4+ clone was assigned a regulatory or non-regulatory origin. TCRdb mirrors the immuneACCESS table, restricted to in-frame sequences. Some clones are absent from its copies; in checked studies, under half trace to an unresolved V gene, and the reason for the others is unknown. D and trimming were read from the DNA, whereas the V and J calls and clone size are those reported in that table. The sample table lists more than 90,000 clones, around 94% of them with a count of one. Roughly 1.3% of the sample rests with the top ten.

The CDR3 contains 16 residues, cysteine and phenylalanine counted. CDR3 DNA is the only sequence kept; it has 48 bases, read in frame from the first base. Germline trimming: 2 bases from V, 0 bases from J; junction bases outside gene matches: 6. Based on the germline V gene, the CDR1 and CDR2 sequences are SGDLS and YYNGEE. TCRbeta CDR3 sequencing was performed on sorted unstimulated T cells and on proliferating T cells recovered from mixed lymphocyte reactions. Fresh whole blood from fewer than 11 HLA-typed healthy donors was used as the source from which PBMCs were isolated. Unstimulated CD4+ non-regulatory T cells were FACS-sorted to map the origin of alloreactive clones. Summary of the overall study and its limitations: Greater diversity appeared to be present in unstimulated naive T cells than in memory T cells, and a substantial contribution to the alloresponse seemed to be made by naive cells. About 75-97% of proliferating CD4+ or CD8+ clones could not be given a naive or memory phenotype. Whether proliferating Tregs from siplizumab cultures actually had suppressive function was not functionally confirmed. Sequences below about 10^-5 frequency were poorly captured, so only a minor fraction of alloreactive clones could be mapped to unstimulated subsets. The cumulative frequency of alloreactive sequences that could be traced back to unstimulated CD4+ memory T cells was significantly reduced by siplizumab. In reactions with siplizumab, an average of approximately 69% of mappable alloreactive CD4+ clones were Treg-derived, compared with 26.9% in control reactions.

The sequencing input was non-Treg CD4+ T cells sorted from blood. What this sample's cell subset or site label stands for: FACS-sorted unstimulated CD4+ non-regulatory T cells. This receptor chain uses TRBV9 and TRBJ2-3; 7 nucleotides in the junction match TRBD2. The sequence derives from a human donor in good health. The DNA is TGTGCCAGCAGCGTCATTCCAGCGGGAAGCACAGATACGCAGTATTTT. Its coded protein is CASSVIPAGSTDTQYF.